Following are 4 T cell receptor beta chains from one sample sequenced in a study of blood T cell repertoires in COVID-19. Sequencing used immunoSEQ multiplex PCR; TCRdb keeps in-frame clones, though not all of them. Of roughly 200,000 clones in the sample, roughly 85% were seen once. The sequenced sample was PBMCs or T cells enriched from blood (not recorded which). These receptors originate from a man aged 40-49 years who had recovered from COVID-19.

V gene TRBV4-1 combines with J gene TRBJ2-1, with 8 bases aligning to TRBD1. Germline V CDR1 and CDR2: MGHRA, YSYEKL. This CDR3 has 17 amino acids. The V segment lost 0 bases and the J segment 5 bases; nucleotides outside the gene matches: 9. The CDR3 nucleotides are TGCGCCAGCAGCCAAGATCATAGGACAGGGCCCCACAATGAGCAGTTCTTC. Its protein product is CASSQDHRTGPHNEQFF.

The chain couples TRBV2 to TRBJ2-7; TRBD2 matches 10 bases. The CDR3 has 17 residues. J was trimmed by 0 bases and V by 1 base; bases with no gene match: 6. The germline gives CDR1 SNHLY, CDR2 FYNNEI. CDR3 sequence: CASSEGASGGNSYEQYF. The DNA for the CDR3 is TGTGCCAGCAGTGAAGGGGCTAGCGGGGGTAACTCCTACGAGCAGTACTTC. The variable domain in full, completed from reference TRBV2 and TRBJ2-7, reads EPEVTQTPSHQVTQMGQEVILRCVPISNHLYFYWYRQILGQKVEFLVSFYNNEISEKSEIFDDQFSVERPDGSNFTLKIRSTKLEDSAMYFCASSEGASGGNSYEQYFGPGTRLTVT.

J is TRBJ2-3 and V is TRBV19; TRBD1 might be the D (6 bases). V was cut by 6 bases and J by 0 bases, with 16 bases left in between. CDR1 is LNHDA and CDR2 is SQIVND in the germline V gene (reference sequence). This CDR3 has 16 residues. Here the CDR3 reads CASRTRQVSSTDTQYF. The CDR3 DNA is TGTGCCAGTAGGACCCGACAGGTTTCTAGCACAGATACGCAGTATTTT.

CDR3: CASSPERPGQGIDGYTF. The CDR3 coding sequence is TGCGCCAGCAGCCCTGAGCGCCCGGGACAGGGGATCGATGGCTACACCTTC. V and J are TRBV5-1 and TRBJ1-2; 10 nucleotides align to TRBD1. The CDR3 consists of 17 residues. The V gene's germline CDR1 is SGHRS and CDR2 YFSETQ. V trimming: 4 bases; J trimming: 6 bases; junction bases outside the gene matches: 15.